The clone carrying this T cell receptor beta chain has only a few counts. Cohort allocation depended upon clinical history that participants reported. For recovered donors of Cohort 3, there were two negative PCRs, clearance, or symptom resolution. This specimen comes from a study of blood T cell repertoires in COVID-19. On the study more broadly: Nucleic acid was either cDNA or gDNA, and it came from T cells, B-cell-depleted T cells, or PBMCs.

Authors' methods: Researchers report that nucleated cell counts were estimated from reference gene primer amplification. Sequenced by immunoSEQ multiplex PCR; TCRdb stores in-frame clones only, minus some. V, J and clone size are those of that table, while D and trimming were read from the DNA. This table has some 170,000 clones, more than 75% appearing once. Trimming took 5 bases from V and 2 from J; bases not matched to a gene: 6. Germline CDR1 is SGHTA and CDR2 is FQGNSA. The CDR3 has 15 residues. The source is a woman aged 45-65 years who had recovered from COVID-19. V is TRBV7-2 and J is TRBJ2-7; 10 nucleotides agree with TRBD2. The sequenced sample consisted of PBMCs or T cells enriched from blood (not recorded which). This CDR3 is CASSLGTSDPYEQYF. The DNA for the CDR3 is TGTGCCAGCAGCCTTGGGACTAGCGACCCCTACGAGCAGTACTTC.